The sequence of this T cell receptor beta chain was determined in a study of kidney transplant recipient with SARS-CoV-2 infection. TCRdb redid the calling of the reads with MiXCR, one entry per CDR3 protein. The repertoire holds 200,000 to 300,000 distinct CDR3 sequences, more than 25% seen once, with roughly 7% in the top ten. This clonotype was counted many times. The material sequenced was a blood sample, taken at baseline and on approximately day 120 from a kidney transplant recipient. This receptor was identified in a young adult male patient who had COVID-19 and was a kidney transplant recipient. The graft donor may have given rise to some T cells.

In nucleotides, the CDR3 is TGTGCCAGCAGAGGTCATTTAGCTACAGTCATGCAAGATACGCAGTATTTT. It translates to CASRGHLATVMQDTQYF. The chain recombines TRBV21-1 with TRBJ2-3. TRBV21-1 is a pseudogene. The CDR3 is 17 residues long.